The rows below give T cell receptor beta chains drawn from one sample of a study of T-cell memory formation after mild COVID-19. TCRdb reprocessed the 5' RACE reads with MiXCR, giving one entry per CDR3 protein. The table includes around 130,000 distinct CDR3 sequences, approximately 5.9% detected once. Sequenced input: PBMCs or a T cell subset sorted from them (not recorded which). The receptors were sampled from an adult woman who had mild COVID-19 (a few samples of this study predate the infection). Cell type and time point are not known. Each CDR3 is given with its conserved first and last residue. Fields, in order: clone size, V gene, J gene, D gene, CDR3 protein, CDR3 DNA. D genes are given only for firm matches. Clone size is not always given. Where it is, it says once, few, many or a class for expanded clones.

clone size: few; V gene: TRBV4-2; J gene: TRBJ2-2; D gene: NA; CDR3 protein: CASSRDKMNTGELFF; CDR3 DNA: TGTGCCAGCAGTCGGGACAAGATGAACACCGGGGAGCTGTTTTTT
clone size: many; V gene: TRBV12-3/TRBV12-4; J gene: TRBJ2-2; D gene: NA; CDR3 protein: CASSISHTGELFF; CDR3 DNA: TGTGCCAGCAGTATTTCCCACACCGGGGAGCTGTTTTTT
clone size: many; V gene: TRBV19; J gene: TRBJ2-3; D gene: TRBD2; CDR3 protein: CASTGLALTDTQYF; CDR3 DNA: TGTGCCAGTACGGGACTAGCGCTAACAGATACGCAGTATTTT
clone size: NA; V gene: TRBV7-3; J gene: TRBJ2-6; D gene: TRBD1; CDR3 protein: CASSSPGQASGANVLTF; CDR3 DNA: TGTGCCAGCAGCTCTCCGGGACAGGCGTCTGGGGCCAACGTCCTGACTTTC
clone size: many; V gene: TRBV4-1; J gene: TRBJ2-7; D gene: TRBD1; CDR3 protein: CARKYGTGPYEQYF; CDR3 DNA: TGCGCCAGGAAGTACGGGACAGGACCTTACGAGCAGTACTTC
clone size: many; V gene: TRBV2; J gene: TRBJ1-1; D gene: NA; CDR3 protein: CASSAAPNTEAFF; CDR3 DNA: TGTGCCAGCAGTGCAGCTCCGAACACTGAAGCTTTCTTT
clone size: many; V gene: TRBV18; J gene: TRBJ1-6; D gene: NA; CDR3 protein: CASSTDRKNSPLHF; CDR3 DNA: TGTGCCAGCTCTACCGACAGGAAGAATTCACCCCTCCACTTT
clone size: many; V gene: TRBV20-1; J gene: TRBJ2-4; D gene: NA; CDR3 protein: CSAKSGSNIQYF; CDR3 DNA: TGCAGTGCTAAATCGGGCTCAAACATTCAGTACTTC
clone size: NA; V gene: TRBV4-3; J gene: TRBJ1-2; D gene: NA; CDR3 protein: CASSQDRGGGYGYTF; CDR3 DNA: TGCGCCAGCAGCCAAGATCGGGGCGGGGGCTATGGCTACACCTTC
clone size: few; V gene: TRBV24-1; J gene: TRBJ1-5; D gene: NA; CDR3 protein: CATSGGQYSNQPQHF; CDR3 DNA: TGTGCCACCAGTGGAGGACAGTATAGCAATCAGCCCCAGCATTTT
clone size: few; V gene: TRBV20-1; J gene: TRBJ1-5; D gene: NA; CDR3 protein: CSARDGGGNQPQHF; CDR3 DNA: TGCAGTGCAAGAGACGGGGGTGGCAATCAGCCCCAGCATTTT
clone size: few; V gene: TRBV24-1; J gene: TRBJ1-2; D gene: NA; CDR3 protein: CATSDAGQVPNGYTF; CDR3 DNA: TGTGCCACCAGTGATGCGGGACAAGTGCCTAATGGCTACACCTTC
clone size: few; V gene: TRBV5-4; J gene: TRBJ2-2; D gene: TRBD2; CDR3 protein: CASSLGGAGVRTGELFF; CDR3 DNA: TGTGCCAGCAGCTTGGGCGGAGCGGGAGTCCGCACCGGGGAGCTGTTTTTT
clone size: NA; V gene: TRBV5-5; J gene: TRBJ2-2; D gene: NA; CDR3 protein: CASSFSSLRRLDGELFF; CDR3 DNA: TGTGCCAGCAGCTTTTCCTCCCTTCGACGGCTCGACGGGGAGCTGTTTTTT
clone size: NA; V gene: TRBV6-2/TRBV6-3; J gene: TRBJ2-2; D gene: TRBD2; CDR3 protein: CASTGLAGGPFTGELFF; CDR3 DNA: TGTGCCAGCACGGGACTAGCGGGAGGGCCATTCACCGGGGAGCTGTTTTTT
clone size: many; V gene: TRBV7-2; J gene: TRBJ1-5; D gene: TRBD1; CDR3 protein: CASSLTGIGQPQHF; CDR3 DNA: TGTGCCAGCAGCTTGACAGGGATCGGTCAGCCCCAGCATTTT
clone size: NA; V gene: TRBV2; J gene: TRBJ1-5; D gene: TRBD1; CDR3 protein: CASSGTGAAQPQHF; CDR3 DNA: TGTGCCAGCAGTGGGACAGGGGCGGCTCAGCCCCAGCATTTT
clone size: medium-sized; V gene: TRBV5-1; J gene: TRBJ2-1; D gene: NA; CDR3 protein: CASSFTRGVSDEQFF; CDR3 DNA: TGCGCCAGCAGCTTTACGAGGGGCGTTAGCGATGAGCAGTTCTTC